Below, one TCR beta chain is given with its context. With 3 bases clipped from V and 6 bases from J, the junction kept 5 bases outside the gene matches. Germline CDR1 is SGHTA and CDR2 is FQGNSA. The CDR3 sequence is 15 residues long. This entry is derived from a study of blood T cell repertoires in COVID-19. Study-wide background: The United States, Italy and Spain supplied acute and convalescent COVID-19 samples.

Source study methods: Quantification of nucleated cells was approximated via reference gene primer amplification. Assay: immunoSEQ multiplex PCR; the TCRdb copy retains only in-frame clones and omits some. D and trimming were read from the DNA, whereas the V and J calls and clone size are those reported in that table. The repertoire holds 25,000 to 30,000 clones, about 89% seen once, with more than 9% in the top ten. The chain combines TRBV7-2 with TRBJ1-5; TRBD1 matches 10 bases. Sequenced: peripheral blood. This TCR came from a human donor in a cohort sampled during active COVID-19. The chain's CDR3 is CASSFSGQGSQPQHF. CDR3 nucleotide sequence: TGTGCCAGCAGCTTTTCGGGACAGGGGAGTCAGCCCCAGCATTTT.